The source of this TCR beta chain is a study of blood T cell repertoires in COVID-19. Overall study context: Samples came from the United States, Italy and Spain, spanning acute and convalescent COVID-19. Sources were T cells, B-cell-depleted T cells, or PBMCs; the material itself was cDNA or gDNA.

Assay used: immunoSEQ multiplex PCR; TCRdb lists only in-frame clones, some missing. The sample gives fewer than 250,000 clones, around 88% of which show up once; roughly 8.8% is in the top ten. The CDR3 contains 14 residues. The germline gives CDR1 SQVTM, CDR2 ANQGSEA. With 4 bases clipped from V and 1 base from J, the junction kept 6 bases outside the gene matches. The chain couples TRBV29-1 to TRBJ1-1; TRBD1 agrees at 7 bases. The specimen sequenced was peripheral blood. This receptor was obtained from a woman between 45 and 65 years old with acute or convalescent COVID-19. This CDR3 is CSVVQDRRNTEAFF. CDR3 in DNA: TGCAGCGTTGTTCAGGACAGGAGGAACACTGAAGCTTTCTTT.